The rows below give T cell receptor beta chains drawn from one sample of a study of graft-versus-host responses after intestinal transplantation. Some clones are missing from TCRdb's copy, which holds only in-frame ones; the method was immunoSEQ multiplex PCR. The sample contains around 39,000 clones, around 92% of which appear only once. The sample consisted of PBMCs, taken 267 days after transplant. The receptors were sampled from a human patient who received an intestinal transplant, so some T cells may come from the graft donor. The CDR3 runs from the conserved cysteine through the conserved F or W. D genes are given only for firm matches. Rows may omit the clone size; those that give it use once, few, many or a size class.

j_call clone_size v_call d_call cdr3_aa cdr3_nt
TRBJ2-5 NA TRBV4-2 TRBD2 CASSSQKAGGEETQYF TGTGCCAGCAGCTCTCAGAAAGCGGGGGGAGAAGAGACCCAGTACTTC
TRBJ1-1 NA TRBV4-1 NA CASSQDSSGMNTEAFF TGCGCCAGCAGCCAAGATTCGTCGGGCATGAACACTGAAGCTTTCTTT
TRBJ2-3 NA TRBV12-5 TRBD1 CALGKTGLSADTQYF TGTGCCCTTGGTAAGACAGGGCTATCCGCAGATACGCAGTATTTT
TRBJ2-5 NA TRBV9 TRBD1 CASSATGTLETQYF TGTGCCAGCAGCGCGACAGGGACGTTAGAGACCCAGTACTTC
TRBJ2-3 NA TRBV6-6 NA CASSWRGGPDTQYF TGTGCCAGCAGTTGGCGGGGTGGACCCGATACGCAGTATTTT
TRBJ2-3 NA TRBV7-3 TRBD2 CASRERRTSGGNTQYF TGTGCCAGCAGAGAACGAAGGACTAGCGGGGGGAATACGCAGTATTTT
TRBJ2-7 NA TRBV5-1 NA CASRSGTNYEQYF TGCGCCAGCAGATCGGGGACAAACTACGAGCAGTACTTC
TRBJ2-1 NA TRBV5-1 TRBD2 CASSLGSGGNEQFF TGCGCCAGCAGCTTGGGTAGCGGGGGCAATGAGCAGTTCTTC
TRBJ2-1 NA TRBV30 NA CAWTGGRHEQFF TGTGCCTGGACGGGGGGCCGGCATGAGCAGTTCTTC
TRBJ2-3 once TRBV6-6 NA CASRFGTQYF TGTGCCAGCAGGTTCGGGACGCAGTATTTT
TRBJ1-1 NA TRBV4-2 NA CASSQVGGGNTEAFF TGTGCCAGCAGCCAAGTCGGAGGGGGGAACACTGAAGCTTTCTTT
TRBJ1-2 NA TRBV5-1 TRBD1 CASKPGQGANYGYTF TGCGCCAGCAAACCGGGACAGGGGGCGAACTATGGCTACACCTTC
TRBJ1-6 NA TRBV4-1 NA CASSPRAGSYNSPLHF TGCGCCAGCAGCCCCAGGGCGGGGTCCTATAATTCACCCCTCCACTTT
TRBJ1-1 NA TRBV4-2 TRBD1 CASSHPDRAGEAFF TGTGCCAGCAGCCACCCGGACAGGGCAGGGGAAGCTTTCTTT
TRBJ1-1 NA TRBV6-6 NA CASSDYTEAFF TGTGCCAGCAGCGACTACACTGAAGCTTTCTTT
TRBJ2-5 NA TRBV29-1 NA CSTPGGEVGTQYF TGCAGCACCCCCGGAGGGGAAGTGGGGACCCAGTACTTC
TRBJ2-2 NA TRBV27 TRBD1 CASRGTGPGELFF TGTGCCAGCCGAGGGACAGGGCCCGGGGAGCTGTTTTTT
TRBJ2-7 NA TRBV27 TRBD1 CASSLGTAYEQYF TGTGCCAGCAGTTTAGGGACAGCTTACGAGCAGTACTTC